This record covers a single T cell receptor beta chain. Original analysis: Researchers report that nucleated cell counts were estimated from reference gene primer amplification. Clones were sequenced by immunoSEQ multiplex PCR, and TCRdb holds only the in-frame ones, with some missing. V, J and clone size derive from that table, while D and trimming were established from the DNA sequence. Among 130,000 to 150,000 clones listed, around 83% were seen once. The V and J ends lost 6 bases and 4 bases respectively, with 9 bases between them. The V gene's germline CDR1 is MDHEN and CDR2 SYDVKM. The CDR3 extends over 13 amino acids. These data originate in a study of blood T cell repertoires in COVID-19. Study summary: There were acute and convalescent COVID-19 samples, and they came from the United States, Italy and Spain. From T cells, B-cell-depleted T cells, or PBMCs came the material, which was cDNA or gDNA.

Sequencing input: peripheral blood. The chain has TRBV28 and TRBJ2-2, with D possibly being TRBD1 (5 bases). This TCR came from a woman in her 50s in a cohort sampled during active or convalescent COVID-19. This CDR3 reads CASSDSFTGELFF. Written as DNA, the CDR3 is TGTGCCAGCAGCGACAGTTTCACCGGGGAGCTGTTTTTT.